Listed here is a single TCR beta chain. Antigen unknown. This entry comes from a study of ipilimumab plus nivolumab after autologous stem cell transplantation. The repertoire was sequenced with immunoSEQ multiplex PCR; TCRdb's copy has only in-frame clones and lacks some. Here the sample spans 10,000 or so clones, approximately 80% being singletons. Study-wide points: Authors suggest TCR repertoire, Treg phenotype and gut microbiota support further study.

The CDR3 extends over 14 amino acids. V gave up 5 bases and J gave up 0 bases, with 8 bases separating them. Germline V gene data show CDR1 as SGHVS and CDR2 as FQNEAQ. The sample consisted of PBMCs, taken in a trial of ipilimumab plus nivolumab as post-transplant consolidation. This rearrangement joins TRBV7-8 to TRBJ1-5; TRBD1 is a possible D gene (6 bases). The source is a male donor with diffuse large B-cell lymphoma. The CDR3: CASSRRGSNQPQHF. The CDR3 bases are TGTGCCAGCAGCCGCAGGGGTAGCAATCAGCCCCAGCATTTT.